The sequence of this T cell receptor (beta chain) was determined in a study of T cells in localized non-small cell lung cancer. General study findings and limits: For the top 100 tumor clones, a median about 50 also appeared in adjacent lung. Maximal T cell clonality occurred in uninvolved adjacent lung, with tumor ranking below it. Sequencing was limited to one tumor region, leaving the possibility of heterogeneity open. Elevated blood T cell density was associated with longer overall survival.

The method was immunoSEQ multiplex PCR; TCRdb's version includes in-frame clones alone and lacks a portion of them. This sample has about 7,600 clones, with nearly 60% found just once. In this sample, this clone turned up once. Its antigen is not known. The sequencing here drew on lymph node tissue, taken before any cancer treatment. This receptor was identified in a male donor at least 60 years old with stage I squamous cell lung carcinoma.

This chain's CDR3 is CASRAGARGTGELFF. The CDR3 nucleotides read TGCGCCAGCAGGGCTGGTGCGCGGGGCACCGGGGAGCTGTTTTTT. V and J are TRBV10-2 and TRBJ2-2; a possible D gene is TRBD2 (6 bases). This CDR3 spans 15 amino acids. From germline, CDR1 is WSHSY and CDR2 SAAADI. Deletions cut 6 bases from V and 4 bases from J, with 15 bases between.